This is a list of T cell receptor beta chains from one sample in a study of shared clonotypes between healthy human individuals. Produced via immunoSEQ multiplex PCR; TCRdb's table is partial and in-frame only. The data contain about 2.4 million clones, approximately 93% of them singletons. Sequenced material: naive CD4+ T cells from PBMCs. The receptor source for this set is a man between 18 and 35 years old in good health. Some clones in this sample may be carry-over from other donors' samples. CDR3s include the opening cysteine and the closing phenylalanine or tryptophan. Each record gives: V gene, J gene, clone size, D gene, CDR3 DNA, CDR3 protein. The D gene is left open where the match is weak. Clone size is shown for a subset of rows, as once, few, many or a class of expanded clone.

TRBV4-2,TRBJ1-1,-,-,TGTGCCAGCAGCCAAGATGGGCAGGGGCATCTGTCTGAAGCTTTCTTT,CASSQDGQGHLSEAFF
TRBV5-1,TRBJ2-5,-,TRBD2,TGCGCCAGCAGGGTAGCGGGAGTTTTGGGAGAGACCCAGTACTTC,CASRVAGVLGETQYF
TRBV5-5,TRBJ1-2,-,TRBD1,TGTGCCAGCAGCCCGGGCGGGACAGGGTTCGACTATGGCTACACCTTC,CASSPGGTGFDYGYTF
TRBV18,TRBJ2-7,-,-,TGTGCCAGCTCAGCGTCAGGTTCCCCAAACTACGAGCAGTACTTC,CASSASGSPNYEQYF
TRBV15,TRBJ1-1,-,-,TGTGCCACCAGCACTCTCCGGGACTGGGTAGCTTTCTTT,CATSTLRDWVAFF
TRBV5-1,TRBJ2-1,-,TRBD2,TGCGCCAGCAGCCTCGGGGGGAGCGCGAGCTCCTACAATGAGCAGTTCTTC,CASSLGGSASSYNEQFF
TRBV9,TRBJ2-3,-,-,TGTGCCAGCAGCCCACCGGGGCGGAGCACAGATACGCAGTATTTT,CASSPPGRSTDTQYF
TRBV19,TRBJ2-5,-,TRBD2,TGTGCCAGTAGTATCGGCGGGAGGGCCGGATGGGAGACCCAGTACTTC,CASSIGGRAGWETQYF
TRBV5-1,TRBJ2-3,-,TRBD1,TGCGCCAGCAGCCGGGACAGTCAAGATACGCAGTATTTT,CASSRDSQDTQYF
TRBV30,TRBJ2-7,few,-,TGTGCCTGGAGTGTACTCTACGAGCAGTACTTC,CAWSVLYEQYF
TRBV4-1,TRBJ1-2,-,-,TGCGCCAGCAGCCAGGAAACCGGGACCGTCGGAACTCGGAGCTATGGCTACACCTTC,CASSQETGTVGTRSYGYTF
TRBV28,TRBJ2-7,-,TRBD2,TGTGCCAGCAGTTCTTGGACTAGCGGTAAAATCTACGAGCAGTACTTC,CASSSWTSGKIYEQYF
TRBV7-6,TRBJ2-3,-,TRBD2,TGTGCCAGCAGCCCGGGACTAGCGGGACCCACAGATACGCAGTATTTT,CASSPGLAGPTDTQYF
TRBV30,TRBJ1-1,-,-,TGTGCCTGGAGTGTACAGGGGAACACTGAAGCTTTCTTT,CAWSVQGNTEAFF
TRBV4-2,TRBJ2-3,-,TRBD2,TGTGCCAGCAGCCAGAAGACCCAAGGTGCTAGCGGTAATACGCAGTATTTT,CASSQKTQGASGNTQYF
TRBV6-5,TRBJ2-7,once,TRBD2,TGTGCCAGCAGCACACCGGGAGGGCGGGAGCAGTACTTC,CASSTPGGREQYF
TRBV9,TRBJ2-1,-,-,TGTGCCAGCAGCGTAGGTGGATACGGCTCCTACAATGAGCAGTTCTTC,CASSVGGYGSYNEQFF
TRBV27,TRBJ2-3,-,-,TGTGCCAGCAGTCAACGTGCCGCTGGCGATACGCAGTATTTT,CASSQRAAGDTQYF
TRBV18,TRBJ1-1,few,-,TGTGCCAGCTCACGAGCGAACACTGAAGCTTTCTTT,CASSRANTEAFF
TRBV30,TRBJ1-6,-,-,TGTGCCTGGAGTCGGGACACAAATTCACCCCTCCACTTT,CAWSRDTNSPLHF
TRBV7-9,TRBJ1-2,-,-,TGTGCCAGCAGCGCGTCCGGGGCCAACTATGGCTACACCTTC,CASSASGANYGYTF
TRBV9,TRBJ2-3,-,-,TGTGCCAGCAGCGTAGCTACTGGGGTTACAGGGCGCACAGATACGCAGTATTTT,CASSVATGVTGRTDTQYF
TRBV5-1,TRBJ1-4,-,-,TGCGCCAGCAGCTGGAACGCGGCAACTAATGAAAAACTGTTTTTT,CASSWNAATNEKLFF